This T cell receptor (beta chain) was documented in a study of a mutant IDH1 vaccine in newly diagnosed glioma. Time point specified: baseline, week 1 (first vaccination visit). Stated treatment: pre-vaccination baseline after standard-of-care therapy. Assay used: immunoSEQ multiplex PCR; TCRdb lists only in-frame clones, some missing. In the table there are roughly 41,000 clones, roughly 92% of which are singletons. Germline V lookup: CDR1 SNHLY, CDR2 FYNNEI. There are 14 residues in the CDR3. Trimming pared 4 bases from V and 0 bases from J, leaving 8 bases between. The rearrangement joins TRBV2 to TRBJ2-3, with D possibly TRBD2 on 6 matching bases. The receptor was isolated from a young man with glioma. The sample in question was PBMCs, obtained from a glioma patient treated with radiotherapy, temozolomide or both. CDR3 in amino acids: CASSVSGSTDTQYF. CDR3 in DNA: TGTGCCAGCAGTGTAAGCGGGAGCACAGATACGCAGTATTTT. Full variable domain (rest looked up from reference TRBV2 and TRBJ2-3): EPEVTQTPSHQVTQMGQEVILRCVPISNHLYFYWYRQILGQKVEFLVSFYNNEISEKSEIFDDQFSVERPDGSNFTLKIRSTKLEDSAMYFCASSVSGSTDTQYFGPGTRLTVL.